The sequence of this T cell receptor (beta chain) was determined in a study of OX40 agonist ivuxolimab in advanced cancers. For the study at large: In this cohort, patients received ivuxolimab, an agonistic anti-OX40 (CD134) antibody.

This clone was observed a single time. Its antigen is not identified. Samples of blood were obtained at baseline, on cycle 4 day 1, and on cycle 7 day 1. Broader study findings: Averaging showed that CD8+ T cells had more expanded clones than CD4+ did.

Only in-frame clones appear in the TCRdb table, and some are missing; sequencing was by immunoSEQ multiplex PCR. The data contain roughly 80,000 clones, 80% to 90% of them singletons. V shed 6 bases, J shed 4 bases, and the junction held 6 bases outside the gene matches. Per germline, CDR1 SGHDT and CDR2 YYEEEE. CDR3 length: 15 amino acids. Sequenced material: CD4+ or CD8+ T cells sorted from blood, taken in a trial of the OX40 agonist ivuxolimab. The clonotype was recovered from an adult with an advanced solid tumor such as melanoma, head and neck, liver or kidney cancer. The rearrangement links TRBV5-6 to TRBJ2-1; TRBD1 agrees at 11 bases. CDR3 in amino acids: CASKPGTGGYNEQFF. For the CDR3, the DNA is TGTGCCAGCAAGCCTGGGACAGGGGGATACAATGAGCAGTTCTTC.